The present TCR beta chain was sequenced within a study of T cell changes during pregnancy in multiple sclerosis. Only one count was recorded for this clone. One end of the junction does not line up with germline, which may come from a read error. Germline CDR1 is SGHNT and CDR2 is YYREEE (reference sequence). The CDR3 loop spans 18 amino acids. The data were produced by immunoSEQ multiplex PCR, yet TCRdb's version contains in-frame clones alone and is incomplete. The data contain fewer than 55,000 clones, around 90% of them seen just once; the ten biggest clones take up 5.9%. The rearrangement joins TRBV5-4 to TRBJ2-6, with 8 bases fitting TRBD1. This TCR derives from a female donor in good health, enrolled as a control in a pregnancy study. Sequencing was performed on CD8+ T cells from peripheral blood mononuclear cells, taken after pregnancy. The CDR3 region has the DNA TGTGCCAGCAGTTTGGCCGGGCAGGGGGCCTCTGGGGCCAACGTCCTGACTTTC. It yields the protein CASSLAGQGASGANVLTF.